The 25 T cell receptor beta chains below come from one sample, sequenced in a study of vaccination and CD4 T cells after COVID-19. Noted time point: late sampling 161 to 241 days after vaccination in a few convalescent patients. Treatment denoted: roughly ten-day PBMC culture with coronavirus spike peptide pools or control peptides (ViraFEST assay). Cultured CD4+ T cell DNA was sequenced using the Oncomine TCR Beta short-read assay. TCRdb re-called the PCR reads through MiXCR, storing one row per CDR3 protein. The sample records about 22,000 distinct CDR3 sequences, roughly two fifths being singletons. The antigens these receptors bind are not known. Here the sequenced sample was CD4+ T cells from blood, cultured in vitro, taken about 7 months after SARS-CoV-2 vaccination. The origin of the receptors is a human donor who had recovered from COVID-19.

This clonotype has a count of ten or more. CDR3: CASTKRSEEGAQYF. In DNA, the CDR3 is TGTGCCTCGACTAAGCGGAGCGAAGAGGGGGCCCAGTACTTC. The chain recombines TRBV24-1 with TRBJ2-5, with D maybe TRBD1 (6 bases). Trimming cost V 12 bases and J 9 bases, with 25 bases left between them. Per germline, CDR1 KGHDR and CDR2 SFDVKD. The CDR3 extends over 14 amino acids.

The table lists this clonotype with a count of one. V and J are TRBV7-2 and TRBJ2-7; 9 nucleotides match TRBD1. CDR3 length: 15 amino acids. Trimming at V came to 5 bases and at J to 7 bases, leaving 12 bases not matched to a gene. The V gene's germline CDR1 is SGHTA and CDR2 FQGNSA. Here the CDR3 DNA reads TGTGCCAGCAGCCCTCCCGGGACAGGGCGATATGAGCAGTACTTC. It is translated as CASSPPGTGRYEQYF.

The chain is built from TRBV6-1 and TRBJ2-1; D gene unclear. Trimming removed 6 bases at V and 0 bases at J, with 12 bases between. CDR1 and CDR2 from the germline V gene are MNHNS and SASEGT. CDR3 size: 15 residues. This CDR3 reads CASSPQESSYNEQFF. The CDR3 nucleotides read TGTGCCAGCAGCCCACAAGAGAGCTCCTACAATGAGCAGTTCTTC.

This chain links TRBV7-2 with TRBJ2-1; D remains ambiguous. V shed 1 base and J shed 7 bases, with 11 bases lying between them. The CDR3 is made up of 14 amino acids. Per germline, CDR1 SGHTA and CDR2 FQGNSA. The CDR3 DNA sequence: TGTGCCAGCAGCTTAGTCCTTGGCGGTAATGAGCAGTTCTTC. This encodes CASSLVLGGNEQFF.

This clonotype was counted a few times. This rearrangement joins TRBV11-1 to TRBJ2-5; D unresolved. CDR3 length equals 13 residues. Between the trimmed V and J ends, which lost 2 bases and 5 bases, there was a span of 9 bases. CDR1 and CDR2 from the germline V gene are SGHAT and FQDESV (reference sequence). The CDR3 loop reads CASSLFSGETQYF. The CDR3 DNA reads TGTGCCAGCAGCTTATTTTCTGGGGAGACCCAGTACTTC. The whole variable domain, filled in from reference TRBV11-1 and TRBJ2-5, reads EAEVAQSPRYKITEKSQAVAFWCDPISGHATLYWYRQILGQGPELLVQFQDESVVDDSQLPKDRFSAERLKGVDSTLKIQPAELGDSAMYLCASSLFSGETQYFGPGTRLLVL.

This clonotype has more than one count but fewer than ten. The chain couples TRBV7-9 to TRBJ2-2; TRBD1 matches at 11 bases. The V and J ends lost 4 bases and 7 bases, in that order; junction bases with no gene match: 8. The length of the CDR3 is 16 residues. Germline assignment: CDR1 SEHNR and CDR2 FQNEAQ (reference sequence). The CDR3 region has the DNA TGTGCCAGCAGCTGGCTCGGGACAGGGGGTAACGGGGAGCTGTTTTTT. It codes for CASSWLGTGGNGELFF.

V is TRBV27 and J is TRBJ2-7; TRBD2 matches at 12 bases. Trimming removed 6 bases from V and 0 bases from J; junction bases left unmatched: 9. Germline assignment: CDR1 MNHEY and CDR2 SMNVEV (reference sequence). The CDR3 loop spans 17 amino acids. CDR3: CASSQGLAGLDSYEQYF. DNA of the CDR3: TGTGCCAGCAGCCAAGGACTAGCGGGGCTTGACTCCTACGAGCAGTACTTC.

This clonotype was counted a few times. The chain carries TRBV27 and TRBJ2-7, with D perhaps TRBD1 or TRBD2 (5 bases each). Trimming removed 5 bases from V and 6 bases from J, with 17 bases in between. Germline assignment: CDR1 MNHEY and CDR2 SMNVEV (reference sequence). This CDR3 has 14 residues. CDR3 sequence (DNA): TGTGCCAGCAGTCGCACGGGGTTTAGGGGCGAGCAGTACTTC. Translation gives CASSRTGFRGEQYF.

This sequence joins TRBV27 and TRBJ1-2, with a possible D match to TRBD1 (5 bases). The CDR3 runs 12 residues. Germline V gene lookup returns CDR1 MNHEY and CDR2 SMNVEV (reference sequence). V lost 4 bases, J lost 4 bases, and 7 bases lay in between. CDR3 coding DNA: TGTGCCAGCAGTTCAGACAGCTATGGCTACACCTTC. Residues: CASSSDSYGYTF.

The V and J genes are TRBV20-1 and TRBJ2-3; possibly TRBD2 for D (6 bases). The V gene's germline CDR1 is DFQATT and CDR2 SNEGSKA (reference sequence). CDR3 length equals 12 residues. V was cut by 3 bases and J by 6 bases, with 10 bases left in between. CDR3 protein: CSASGGGDTQYF. The CDR3 region has the DNA TGCAGTGCTAGCGGGGGTGGCGATACGCAGTATTTT.

The J gene is TRBJ2-7, the V gene TRBV19; TRBD1 aligns across 12 bases. The CDR3 sequence is 17 residues long. Unmatched junction bases numbered 10, after V lost 4 bases and J lost 3 bases. CDR1 is LNHDA and CDR2 is SQIVND in the germline V gene (reference sequence). CDR3 sequence (DNA): TGTGCCAGTAGTAAACTCCCGGGACAGGGGGCTCACTACGAGCAGTACTTC. Translation gives CASSKLPGQGAHYEQYF.

The rearrangement links TRBV7-3 to TRBJ2-3, with D tentatively TRBD1 or TRBD2 (5 bases each). The CDR3 has 15 residues. Germline assignment: CDR1 SGHTA and CDR2 FQGTGA. Between the trimmed V and J ends, which lost 5 bases and 8 bases, there was a span of 20 bases. CDR3 in amino acids: CASSPGTSAQATQYF. The CDR3 DNA reads as TGTGCCAGCAGCCCCGGGACGTCAGCCCAAGCTACGCAGTATTTT.

The gene calls are TRBV2 and TRBJ2-5; possibly TRBD2 for D (5 bases). V lost 6 bases and J 4 bases, leaving 21 bases between the germline ends. The CDR3 runs 16 residues. From germline, CDR1 is SNHLY and CDR2 FYNNEI. In DNA form, the CDR3 reads TGTGCCAGCAGCCTGGCTAGGACCGGAGGCGGAGAGACCCAGTACTTC. Translating it yields CASSLARTGGGETQYF.

This sequence joins TRBV11-3 and TRBJ1-1, with D perhaps matching TRBD1 (5 bases). Germline V gene lookup returns CDR1 SGHNT and CDR2 YENEEA. CDR3 length equals 13 residues. Trimming left V 3 bases short and J 1 base short, with 6 bases between. The CDR3 reads CASSFQGNTEAFF. The CDR3 nucleotides read TGTGCCAGCAGCTTCCAGGGGAACACTGAAGCTTTCTTT.

This chain links TRBV20-1 with TRBJ2-7; 7 bases are a match to TRBD1. The CDR3 covers 14 residues. Germline V gene lookup returns CDR1 DFQATT and CDR2 SNEGSKA (reference sequence). V was pared by 3 bases and J by 2 bases, with 7 bases of the junction left unmatched. The CDR3 sequence is CSASFGTAPYEQYF. The CDR3 nucleotides read TGCAGTGCTAGTTTCGGGACAGCCCCCTACGAGCAGTACTTC.

The V call is TRBV20-1, the J call TRBJ1-1; possible D gene TRBD1, 6 bases. Trimming stripped 5 bases from V and 1 base from J, with 11 bases between. From germline, CDR1 is DFQATT and CDR2 SNEGSKA (reference sequence). There are 13 residues in the CDR3. The CDR3 nucleotides read TGCAGTGCTGATGGACAGCCGAACACTGAAGCTTTCTTT. As protein: CSADGQPNTEAFF.

The J gene is TRBJ1-1, the V gene TRBV7-9; D ambiguous. The V end was cut by 5 bases, the J end by 5 bases, with 21 bases between. CDR1 and CDR2 (germline): SEHNR, FQNEAQ (reference sequence). This CDR3 contains 16 residues. This CDR3 reads CASSPHKGSGNTEAFF. The CDR3 DNA is TGTGCCAGCAGCCCCCATAAGGGTAGTGGAAATACTGAAGCTTTCTTT. Drawing the rest from reference TRBV7-9 and TRBJ1-1, the complete variable domain is DTGVSQNPRHKITKRGQNVTFRCDPISEHNRLYWYRQTLGQGPEFLTYFQNEAQLEKSRLLSDRFSAERPKGSFSTLEIQRTEQGDSAMYLCASSPHKGSGNTEAFFGQGTRLTVV.

By share of the sample, this clonotype is medium-sized. The genes are TRBV24-1 and TRBJ2-5, with D maybe TRBD1 (6 bases). The CDR3 is made up of 15 amino acids. V was cut by 3 bases and J by 3 bases, with 13 bases left in between. CDR1 and CDR2 (germline): KGHDR, SFDVKD. The CDR3 DNA reads TGTGCCACCAGTGATCCGAGGGGGACGGAAGAGACCCAGTACTTC. It yields the protein CATSDPRGTEETQYF.

The chain couples TRBV5-1 to TRBJ2-6; no clear D. The CDR3 runs to 15 residues. The V end was cut by 2 bases, the J end by 0 bases, with 6 bases between. Germline CDR1 SGHRS, CDR2 YFSETQ. CDR3 amino acids: CASSLSASGANVLTF. CDR3 nucleotides: TGCGCCAGCAGCTTATCGGCCTCTGGGGCCAACGTCCTGACTTTC.

V usage is TRBV20-1 and J usage is TRBJ2-1; 7 bases match TRBD1. Germline V gene lookup returns CDR1 DFQATT and CDR2 SNEGSKA (reference sequence). V lost 4 bases and J lost 3; bases outside the gene matches: 9. This CDR3 is 15 amino acids long. This CDR3 reads CSANPRQGRYNEQFF. The CDR3 nucleotides read TGCAGTGCTAACCCTCGACAGGGCCGCTACAATGAGCAGTTCTTC.

This clonotype was seen only a few times. J is TRBJ2-5 and V is TRBV24-1; a weak D match, TRBD2 (6 bases). The CDR3 consists of 12 residues. The germline CDR1 and CDR2 sequences are KGHDR and SFDVKD. Trimming pared 4 bases from V and 10 bases from J, leaving 12 bases between. The CDR3 sequence is CATSDVGRVQYF. CDR3 DNA: TGTGCCACCAGTGACGTCGGGAGAGTCCAGTACTTC.

This clonotype was detected only a few times. V usage is TRBV7-2 and J usage is TRBJ2-5; 7 nucleotides match TRBD1. The J segment lost 5 bases and the V segment lost 2 bases, leaving 8 bases of the junction unmatched. Germline lookup yields CDR1 SGHTA and CDR2 FQGNSA. CDR3 length equals 15 residues. The CDR3 DNA is TGTGCCAGCAGCTTAATGTTTACGGGACAGGAGACCCAGTACTTC. Protein product: CASSLMFTGQETQYF.

V usage is TRBV6-5 and J usage is TRBJ1-5; D unresolved. The CDR3 covers 14 residues. CDR1 is MNHEY, CDR2 SVGAGI, per germline. V lost 8 bases to trimming and J lost 4 bases, with 15 bases between them. Here the CDR3 reads CASGFSGRNQPQHF. The CDR3 coding sequence is TGTGCCAGCGGTTTCTCGGGAAGAAATCAGCCCCAGCATTTT.

CDR3 protein: CATAPGTGTNTEAFF. CDR3 in DNA: TGTGCCACCGCACCCGGGACAGGGACTAACACTGAAGCTTTCTTT. The chain combines TRBV10-3 with TRBJ1-1, with 9 bases aligning to TRBD1. The germline CDR1 and CDR2 sequences are ENHRY and SYGVKD. The J segment lost 2 bases and the V segment lost 10 bases, leaving 11 bases of the junction unmatched. This CDR3 is 15 amino acids long.

This clonotype was picked up a small number of times. The chain links TRBV20-1 to TRBJ2-3, with 10 positions matching TRBD2. Germline V gene lookup returns CDR1 DFQATT and CDR2 SNEGSKA (reference sequence). With 4 bases clipped from V and 5 bases from J, the junction kept 6 bases outside the gene matches. The CDR3 spans 14 residues. CDR3 sequence reads: CSAIKREGQDTQYF. The DNA for the CDR3 is TGCAGTGCTATAAAGCGGGAGGGCCAAGATACGCAGTATTTT.